This entry is about one T cell receptor beta chain. Its antigen target is currently unknown. Base qualities are missing; no much larger clone stands one base away. Receptors were amplified or captured by multiplex PCR. The sequencer listed for this sample is Illumina HiSeq 4000. To build TCR beta libraries, CDR3 regions were amplified by Arm-PCR using iRepertoire HTBI primers. Gel purification was performed on PCR products prior to sequencing. The authors' analysis ran thus. Gene usage analysis of CDR3 amino acid clonotypes relied on the approximately 60 TRBV and fewer than 15 TRBJ segments identified across samples. Filtered high-quality paired reads were merged into contigs using COPE and FqMerger. Contigs were aligned with BLAST to IMGT TRBV, TRBD and TRBJ reference genes, and CDR3 was defined per IMGT. Any clonotype with a frequency above 0.1% was counted as a highly expanded clone. Repertoire diversity was measured by Shannon entropy, and V-J evenness by the Gini coefficient. Clonotypes shared by more than one individual were considered public. In-frame beta chains were kept once TCRdb had trimmed the public reads at Q25 with fastp and called clones with MiXCR. Rows with one shared CDR3 protein collapse into an entry with the most common genes and DNA. TCRdb, not the original authors, processed these V and J calls. The sample data list about 430,000 distinct CDR3 sequences, and about 15% of these were observed just once. Jointly, the top ten make up under 9% of the sample.

This sample is drawn from a study of regulatory T cells in long-lasting Graves disease (dated by TCRdb to about 2021). Looking at the study overall: In the newly diagnosed Graves' disease group, patients had been taking antithyroid drugs for less than 3 months. Patients with persistent Graves' disease were compared with patients with newly diagnosed Graves' disease using TCR sequencing and RNA sequencing of peripheral blood. A total of 33 samples were covered by TCR sequencing, comprising some 13 persistent and approximately 20 newly diagnosed Graves' disease patients. The study was conducted in China and was registered as a clinical trial. Results and caveats for the whole study, not just this receptor: Only peripheral blood was studied, because thyroid tissue, the primary lesion, was inaccessible. Persistent Graves' disease patients showed lower TCR Shannon entropy and fewer highly expanded clones than newly diagnosed patients, suggesting clonal expansion. As a limitation, the authors acknowledged that the small sample size may reduce accuracy. Patients with persistent disease shared more public clonotypes (around 2,500) than newly diagnosed patients did (roughly 970). Sequencing and analysis were restricted to the TCR beta chain.

The time point label of this sample denotes: newly diagnosed GD, antithyroid drugs for less than 3 months. RNA was extracted from PBMCs in TRIzol for both TCR sequencing and RNA sequencing. Graves' disease was diagnosed according to American Thyroid Association guidelines. Patients for the study were recruited at an endocrinology department in Xi'an, China. Each patient gave 7 to 9.5 milliliters of peripheral blood, collected in an EDTA anticoagulant tube. Ficoll Paque Plus density gradient separation was used to isolate PBMCs, and no further T cell sorting was performed. An Agilent 2100 Bioanalyzer and agarose gel were used to check RNA quality, while a NanoDrop 2000 measured RNA concentration. This sample also belongs to another study, concerning T cells in Graves' hyperthyroidism and ophthalmopathy. Per the second study: Stable Graves' hyperthyroidism was defined as the absence of progression to ophthalmopathy over 18 months of follow-up. The hyperthyroidism patients were between 18 and 65 years old and newly diagnosed, with a disease duration of less than 2 months. Any patient with an uncontrolled infection, another autoimmune disease, pregnancy or lactation was excluded. Diagnoses relied on clinical symptoms, serum thyroxine and TRAb, thyroid ultrasound and orbital computed tomography. A first-round RT-PCR of the TCR CDR3 used the HTBI primer set with the Qiagen OneStep RT-PCR kit. Blood samples also contained most of the expanded thyroid clonotypes (frequency above 0.001), which suggests that blood repertoires may reflect thyroid immune responses. A 13 V-J signature model separated ophthalmopathy from stable hyperthyroidism, with approximately 87% sensitivity and 81.08% specificity in cross-validation and 80%/75% in testing. In validation, progression to ophthalmopathy was predicted by the model with nearly 71% sensitivity and approximately 78% specificity, a median of about 6.8 months before onset. TCR V-J signatures able to tell the groups apart were searched for in a discovery cohort of approximately 95 patients, of whom roughly 42 had Graves' ophthalmopathy and roughly 59 had stable Graves' hyperthyroidism. Prospective prediction of ophthalmopathy was tested in an independent validation cohort of 18 to 20 hyperthyroidism patients and 17 patients who later progressed to ophthalmopathy. The roughly 91 discovery patients were randomly split 7:3 into training and test sets. In addition, the study compared T-cell repertoires in thyroid tissue and in blood from roughly six Graves' hyperthyroidism patients. Once sampling was done, hyperthyroidism patients were given methimazole at a starting dose of 30 mg daily, whereas ophthalmopathy patients were given high-dose intravenous methylprednisolone. The libraries were constructed in a second round of multiplex PCR and then size-selected and purified. Libraries were sequenced paired-end with 100 bp reads on an Illumina HiSeq2000. SOAPnuke was used to process the raw data, throwing out any read that contained adapters or uncalled bases, had a mean Phred below 15, or lacked an exact constant-primer or identifier match. COPE v1.2.5 was used to merge the high-quality paired reads, and each unique nucleotide sequence was defined as a clonotype. Clonotypes were aligned to IMGT TRBV, TRBD and TRBJ reference segments using MiTCR v1.1. Analysis was restricted to V-J combinations with a frequency above 0.0001, which covered roughly 99% of repertoires. A TCS score was defined as the ratio of F50 (clonal expansion) to E x V (chaos), with BLOSUM62-based TCRdist applied between CDR3 peptides within each V-J. Welch's t-statistics and random forest reduced 514 V-J features to about 13, which were used in a naive Bayes classifier (R e1071). Sample size was not statistically predetermined, and investigators were not blinded to group allocation. According to the paper, TCR Vbeta CDR3 sequencing was carried out on about 140 peripheral blood samples, which came from under 50 ophthalmopathy, approximately 78 hyperthyroidism and around 17 progressor patients.

The sample was peripheral blood mononuclear cells (PBMCs), taken at new diagnosis, from a patient treated with antithyroid drugs. The clonotype originates from a woman in her thirties or forties with Graves disease. Donor details come from another sample of the same person, matched by shared clones.

CDR3 region: CSARARLGSQYF. The nucleotide sequence reads TGCAGTGCTAGAGCCAGACTAGGGTCGCAGTATTTT. The V and J segments used are TRBV20-1 and TRBJ2-3, with a tentative D gene TRBD2 over 6 matching bases. Cut back by 1 base and 10 bases, the V and J ends lie 12 bases apart. Sequences DFQATT (CDR1) and SNEGSKA (CDR2) are obtained from the germline V gene (reference sequence). Inclusive of the bounding cysteine and phenylalanine, the CDR3 is 12 residues long. The entry retains the CDR3 DNA only, 36 bases that are in frame from base 1.